The 9 T cell receptor beta chains reported below all come from one sample, sequenced in a study of blood T cell repertoires in COVID-19. The method was immunoSEQ multiplex PCR; TCRdb's version includes in-frame clones alone and lacks a portion of them. Of over 75,000 clones in the sample, 70% to 85% were seen once. Sequences were obtained from peripheral blood. The receptors were sampled from a man aged 65 to 85 with acute or convalescent COVID-19.

The V call is TRBV5-1, the J call TRBJ1-2; TRBD1 agrees at 7 bases. The CDR3 covers 14 residues. Trimming removed 4 bases from V and 7 bases from J; junction bases left unmatched: 10. From germline, CDR1 is SGHRS and CDR2 YFSETQ. Written as DNA, the CDR3 is TGCGCCAGCAGCCCCGGGGACAGCTTCTCTGGCTACACCTTC. Its translation: CASSPGDSFSGYTF.

This clone was detected only a few times. The J gene is TRBJ2-3, the V gene TRBV25-1, with TRBD1 matching over 10 bases. J was trimmed by 3 bases and V by 5 bases; bases with no gene match: 2. The CDR3 consists of 14 residues. The germline CDR1 and CDR2 sequences are MGHDK and SYGVNS. CDR3 sequence: CASSRQGATDTQYF. In nucleotides, the CDR3 is TGTGCCAGCAGTCGACAGGGGGCAACAGATACGCAGTATTTT.

As for this clone: Germline and junction disagree at one end, which may indicate a read error. The CDR3 region has the DNA TGTGCCACCCCCCTTGTGGCCGCGGACTTC. As protein: CATPLVAADF. The rearrangement links TRBV24-1 to TRBJ2-4; D remains unclear. Germline loops: CDR1 KGHDR, CDR2 SFDVKD. This CDR3 spans 10 amino acids.

The chain recombines TRBV2 with TRBJ2-7, with 9 bases aligning to TRBD2. Germline assignment: CDR1 SNHLY and CDR2 FYNNEI. CDR3 size: 14 residues. With V trimmed by 4 bases and J by 0 bases, 1 base remained unmatched. CDR3 nucleotides: TGTGCCAGCAGTGCAGCGGGGGGCTCCTACGAGCAGTACTTC. Translating gives CASSAAGGSYEQYF.

V and J are TRBV11-3 and TRBJ2-3, with 7 bases identical to TRBD2. Germline V CDR1 and CDR2: SGHNT, YENEEA. This CDR3 has 16 residues. J was trimmed by 1 base and V by 3 bases; bases with no gene match: 7. For the CDR3, the DNA is TGTGCCAGCAGCTTTGGGCGGGGGAGCCGCACAGATACGCAGTATTTT. This encodes CASSFGRGSRTDTQYF.

In this sample, this clone turned up a few times. The CDR3 loop reads CASSYSSSGGRQTQYF. The CDR3 DNA sequence: TGTGCCAGCAGTTATTCGTCTAGCGGGGGGAGGCAGACCCAGTACTTC. This chain joins TRBV6-5 and TRBJ2-5, with TRBD2 matching 11 bases. The trim removed 3 bases at V and 6 bases at J, leaving 9 bases unmatched. The CDR3 is 16 amino acids. Germline V gene lookup returns CDR1 MNHEY and CDR2 SVGAGI.

In nucleotides, the CDR3 is TGTGCCAGCAGCGTCGGGAGCTCCTACGAGCAGTACTTC. Translated, it gives CASSVGSSYEQYF. The chain carries TRBV9 and TRBJ2-7; tentatively, D is TRBD2 (6 bases). The ends were cut back, 2 bases at V and 0 bases at J, with 6 bases in the middle. The germline CDR1 and CDR2 sequences are SGDLS and YYNGEE. The CDR3 contains 13 residues.

This clone was seen a single time. The chain is built from TRBV5-1 and TRBJ2-1, with 11 bases identical to TRBD2. The CDR3 is made up of 15 amino acids. Unmatched junction bases numbered 8, after V lost 2 bases and J lost 10 bases. Germline CDR1 is SGHRS and CDR2 is YFSETQ. The CDR3 DNA is TGCGCCAGCAGCTTTTTAGCGGGAGGGGTAGGGGAGCAGTTCTTC. Translating it yields CASSFLAGGVGEQFF.

This chain joins TRBV7-3 and TRBJ1-2; 8 nucleotides agree with TRBD1. The junction had 15 bases not matched to a gene; V was cut back by 2 bases and J by 7 bases. CDR3 length: 17 amino acids. Germline V lookup: CDR1 SGHTA, CDR2 FQGTGA. The CDR3 is CASSLQPDGTGAGGYTF. CDR3 DNA: TGTGCCAGCAGCTTACAACCGGATGGGACAGGCGCTGGTGGCTACACCTTC.